These T cell receptor beta chains were read from a single sample in a study of cytotoxic CD8 clonotypes in ibrutinib-treated CLL. Generated by immunoSEQ multiplex PCR, the TCRdb table keeps only in-frame clones and is missing some. The sample gives some 290,000 clones, around four fifths of which show up once; over 6.5% is in the top ten. This specimen was PBMCs, taken before ibrutinib treatment. These receptors all stem from a human donor with chronic lymphocytic leukemia. Each CDR3 is given with its conserved first and last residue. D genes are given only for firm matches. Only part of the rows carry a size: once, few, many, or a class if the clone is expanded.

d_gene,j_gene,v_gene,abundance,CDR3nt,CDR3aa
TRBD1,TRBJ2-2,TRBV5-1,-,TGCGCCAGCAGCTTGCCCTCGACAGGGGGGACCGGGGAGCTGTTTTTT,CASSLPSTGGTGELFF
-,TRBJ1-1,TRBV5-1,-,TGCGCCAGCAGCTCGGGACATATGAACACTGAAGCTTTCTTT,CASSSGHMNTEAFF
-,TRBJ1-5,TRBV19,few,TGTGCCGCCAGCGGACAGTTAGATCAGCCCCAGCATTTT,CAASGQLDQPQHF
-,TRBJ2-7,TRBV27,-,TGTGCCAGCAGTTTCGGGGGACCCTTATACGAGCAGTACTTC,CASSFGGPLYEQYF
-,TRBJ2-7,TRBV9,-,TGTGCCAGCAGCGTAGGCGGCTATCCGAACTCCTACGAGCAGTACTTC,CASSVGGYPNSYEQYF
TRBD2,TRBJ2-7,TRBV5-1,-,TGCGCCAGCAGCCTGGAGTATTGGCAGGGTGCTAGCGGGCGGTACGAGCAGTACTTC,CASSLEYWQGASGRYEQYF
-,TRBJ2-5,TRBV5-1,few,TGCGCCAGCAGCTTGGGACCGAGTGAAGAGACCCAGTACTTC,CASSLGPSEETQYF
TRBD2,TRBJ2-2,TRBV5-1,-,TGCGCCAGCAGCCGGGCCCTAGCGGGAGTAGCCGGGGAGCTGTTTTTT,CASSRALAGVAGELFF
-,TRBJ2-7,TRBV5-4,-,TGTGCCAGCAGCTTGGTTCAGGACGAGCAGTACTTC,CASSLVQDEQYF
-,TRBJ1-3,TRBV9,-,TGTGCCAGCAGCGCAGGACTTATCGGAAACACCATATATTTT,CASSAGLIGNTIYF
TRBD1,TRBJ2-6,TRBV4-3,-,TGCGCCAGCAGCCGACGACAGGGGGAGATCAACGTCCTGACTTTC,CASSRRQGEINVLTF
TRBD1,TRBJ2-7,TRBV5-4,-,TGTGCCAGCAGCTTGGCAGGGGGCGGTAACGAGCAGTACTTC,CASSLAGGGNEQYF
TRBD1,TRBJ2-5,TRBV7-6,-,TGTGCCAGCAGCGACGGGACAGGGATTGGAGAGACCCAGTACTTC,CASSDGTGIGETQYF
TRBD2,TRBJ2-3,TRBV5-1,-,TGCGCCAGCAGCCAGGGACTAGCGGGAGAGGCAGATACGCAGTATTTT,CASSQGLAGEADTQYF
-,TRBJ2-1,TRBV7-2,-,TGTGCCAGCAGCCACTTAGTACGGGAGCAGTTCTTC,CASSHLVREQFF
TRBD2,TRBJ2-7,TRBV27,few,TGTGCCAGCAGGGTTAGCGGGATCTCCTACGAGCAGTACTTC,CASRVSGISYEQYF
-,TRBJ1-1,TRBV7-2,-,TGTGCCAGCAGCTTATGGGGGGTGACTTTCTTT,CASSLWGVTFF
TRBD2,TRBJ2-7,TRBV6-1,-,TGTGCCAGCAGTGAAGTGGGGACTATCTACGAGCAGTACTTC,CASSEVGTIYEQYF
-,TRBJ2-7,TRBV10-3,-,TGTGCCATCAAGGAAGTGGGAACCTACGAGCAGTACTTC,CAIKEVGTYEQYF
-,TRBJ2-7,TRBV27,-,TGTGCCAGCAGAAGGCAGGGAGCGAACGAGCAGTACTTC,CASRRQGANEQYF
-,TRBJ1-4,TRBV25-1,-,TGTGCCAGCAGTGAGGGCAGGGGAAGGGCTAATGAAAAACTGTTTTTT,CASSEGRGRANEKLFF
-,TRBJ1-5,TRBV15,few,TGTGCCACCAGCCGGAGCCGGGGGATTGACCAGCCCCAGCATTTT,CATSRSRGIDQPQHF
TRBD1,TRBJ1-2,TRBV29-1,once,TGCAGCGTGGAAGACAGGGGCCTAAACCAGTTGACGAACTATGGCTACACCTTC,CSVEDRGLNQLTNYGYTF
TRBD1,TRBJ1-1,TRBV30,-,TGTGCCTGGACCATGGACAGGGGGATAACTGAAGCTTTCTTT,CAWTMDRGITEAFF
-,TRBJ1-5,TRBV9,-,TGTGCCAGCAGCGGAGGACTGATCAATCAGCCCCAGCATTTT,CASSGGLINQPQHF
TRBD1,TRBJ2-7,TRBV6-1,-,TGTGCCAGCAGTGTGGGACAGGGCGGCTACGAGCAGTACTTC,CASSVGQGGYEQYF
-,TRBJ2-1,TRBV9,-,TGTGCCAGCAGCACGAGGGCCTATGAGCAGTTCTTC,CASSTRAYEQFF
TRBD2,TRBJ2-3,TRBV18,-,TGTGCCAGCTCACCGGGGACTAGCGAGGATACGCAGTATTTT,CASSPGTSEDTQYF
TRBD1,TRBJ1-2,TRBV9,once,TGTGCCAGCAGGGACAGGGTTTATGGCTACACCTTC,CASRDRVYGYTF
-,TRBJ2-5,TRBV10-3,-,TGTGCCATCAGTGCAGAGACCCAGTACTTC,CAISAETQYF
-,TRBJ1-2,TRBV2,few,TGTGCCAGCAGTGAACAGGGGTCCCCCTATGGCTACACCTTC,CASSEQGSPYGYTF
TRBD2,TRBJ2-1,TRBV27,once,TGTGCCAGCAACCAGGCTAGCGGAACCTACAATGAGCAGTTCTTC,CASNQASGTYNEQFF
-,TRBJ2-1,TRBV29-1,-,TGCAGCGTTGAAGATCACGGTAGCTTGGATGAGCAGTTCTTC,CSVEDHGSLDEQFF
-,TRBJ1-2,TRBV29-1,-,TGCAGCGTCCCCCTCATGAGCAGGGCGAACTATGGCTACACCTTC,CSVPLMSRANYGYTF
-,TRBJ2-5,TRBV7-9,-,TGTGCCAGCAGCGCCCCACCTGAGACCCAGTACTTC,CASSAPPETQYF
-,TRBJ1-5,TRBV18,-,TGTGCCAGCTCACCACCTACGTCAGGGCGCAATCAGCCCCAGCATTTT,CASSPPTSGRNQPQHF
-,TRBJ1-5,TRBV5-4,-,TGTGCCAGCAGCCAGGACGGATTTAGCAATCAGCCCCAGCATTTT,CASSQDGFSNQPQHF